This TCR beta chain was sequenced during a study of CD8+CD57+ T cells in acquired aplastic anemia. Points from the study as a whole: Overlap between patients and controls comprised roughly 28 CD8+ CDR3 sequences.

Points on this clonotype: What it binds is not known.

The CDR3 length is 16 residues. V was pared by 6 bases and J by 4 bases, with 13 bases of the junction left unmatched. Germline V gene data show CDR1 as LNHNV and CDR2 as YYDKDF (reference sequence). Genomic DNA served as template for TCR beta VDJ and CDR3 profiling. Each CDR3 protein is one row after TCRdb ran MiXCR on the reads. The sample yields about 110,000 distinct CDR3 sequences, around 53% seen once. The genes are TRBV15 and TRBJ2-5; 8 bases are shared with TRBD1. What was sequenced was sorted CD4+, CD8+, or CD8+CD57+ T cells (not recorded which) from PBMCs. This TCR was recovered from a human donor in good health, serving as a control. The CDR3 nucleotides are TGTGCCACCAGTGATCCCCGGACAGGGCTAGGAGAGACCCAGTACTTC. Translating gives CATSDPRTGLGETQYF.